This T cell receptor (beta chain) came from a study of post-analysis software for immune sequencing data. Looking at the study overall: Patients had relapsing-remitting, secondary progressive or progressive-relapsing multiple sclerosis; some lacked subtype.

Points on this clonotype: The antigen is not known.

Overall study findings and caveats: Controls had lower frequencies than patients of roughly five TRBV segments, which included TRBV5-6, TRBV5-1 and TRBV20-1. Multiple sclerosis patients had significantly lower normalized Chao1 diversity than controls. Strong co-clustering by F measure was seen for same-batch samples.

Unique molecular identifiers had been added to the TCR beta cDNA libraries. Each sample of roughly 0.85 to 11 million input T cells yielded 500,000 or so cDNA molecules, so each molecule approximated one T cell. TCRdb analysed the PCR reads with MiXCR anew, one entry per CDR3 protein. Of about 770,000 distinct CDR3 sequences in the sample, around 45% are singletons; the top ten hold roughly 5%. The germline gives CDR1 WSHSY, CDR2 SAAADI. The CDR3 spans 15 residues. The V gene lost 0 bases and the J gene lost 13 bases, with 19 bases spanning the gap. The gene calls are TRBV10-2 and TRBJ2-4, with TRBD2 as a possible D gene (5 bases). The sequence was obtained from a girl aged 5 to 17 with multiple sclerosis. Material for sequencing was blood. The CDR3 DNA follows: TGCGCCAGCAGTGAGTCGTTTACCCGGGAATGGGAGCAGTACTTC. As protein: CASSESFTREWEQYF.